Listed here are 16 T cell receptor beta chains from one sample, sequenced in a study of technical replicates of blood from several donors. Some clones are missing from TCRdb's copy, which holds only in-frame ones; the method was immunoSEQ multiplex PCR. Of roughly 70,000 clones in the sample, roughly 90% were seen once. The sample consisted of PBMCs. The receptors here all came from a human donor in good health. Some clones in this sample may be carry-over from other donors' samples.

The gene calls are TRBV13 and TRBJ2-7; TRBD2 matches 16 bases. The V segment lost 3 bases and the J segment 6 bases; nucleotides outside the gene matches: 5. The CDR3 loop spans 16 amino acids. Germline CDR1 is PRHDT and CDR2 is FYEKMQ (reference sequence). This CDR3 is CASSLGTSGRASEQYF. The DNA of the CDR3 is TGTGCCAGCAGCTTGGGGACTAGCGGGAGGGCAAGCGAGCAGTACTTC.

This rearrangement joins TRBV7-9 to TRBJ1-6; D might be TRBD1 (6 bases). V was trimmed by 5 bases and J by 7 bases, leaving 15 bases between them. The CDR3 has 15 amino acids. Germline CDR1 SEHNR, CDR2 FQNEAQ (reference sequence). The CDR3 protein is CASSLQGLLNSPLHF. CDR3 bases: TGTGCCAGCAGCCTACAGGGTCTCTTGAATTCACCCCTCCACTTT.

The V and J genes are TRBV4-2 and TRBJ1-1, with D possibly TRBD1 on 5 matching bases. The CDR3 extends over 17 amino acids. V dropped 4 bases and J dropped 3 bases, with 21 bases sitting between them. CDR1 and CDR2 from the germline V gene are LGHNA and YNFKEQ. CDR3 loop: CASSPTVVARVDTEAFF. The CDR3 DNA sequence: TGTGCCAGCAGCCCGACCGTGGTGGCCAGGGTTGACACTGAAGCTTTCTTT.

V gene TRBV7-9 combines with J gene TRBJ2-3; tentative D call: TRBD2 (6 bases). Germline V gene sequence: CDR1 SEHNR, CDR2 FQNEAQ (reference sequence). Trimming left V 7 bases short and J 4 bases short, with 9 bases between. The CDR3 loop spans 12 amino acids. The CDR3 nucleotides read TGTGCCAGCACCGGGGGTGCAGATACGCAGTATTTT. It yields the protein CASTGGADTQYF.

The chain has TRBV7-2 and TRBJ2-5; D may be TRBD2 (7 bases). The CDR3 is 15 amino acids. Deletions cut 1 base from V and 5 bases from J, with 14 bases between. Germline V lookup: CDR1 SGHTA, CDR2 FQGNSA. The CDR3 DNA sequence: TGTGCCAGCAGCTTAGAGGCCGGGGGGCATGAGACCCAGTACTTC. It codes for CASSLEAGGHETQYF.

The rearrangement uses TRBV11-2 and TRBJ2-7; TRBD1 aligns across 10 bases. CDR1 is SGHAT, CDR2 FQNNGV, per germline. J was trimmed by 4 bases and V by 5 bases; bases with no gene match: 5. The CDR3 length is 14 residues. In DNA, the CDR3 is TGTGCCAGCAGCCCGACAGGGGGCGTTTACGAGCAGTACTTC. Protein sequence: CASSPTGGVYEQYF.

The sample holds one count of this clone. This chain connects TRBV6-5 to TRBJ2-1; 8 nucleotides agree with TRBD2. With V trimmed by 6 bases and J by 3 bases, 7 bases remained unmatched. This CDR3 is 15 amino acids long. Germline V gene lookup returns CDR1 MNHEY and CDR2 SVGAGI. This chain's CDR3 is CASRPRGLVYNEQFF. CDR3 nucleotides: TGTGCCAGCAGACCCCGGGGACTAGTCTACAATGAGCAGTTCTTC.

This clone was counted once. The chain is built from TRBV7-8 and TRBJ1-1; no reliable D call. CDR3 size: 15 residues. Germline assignment: CDR1 SGHVS and CDR2 FQNEAQ. Between the trimmed V and J ends, which lost 5 bases and 1 base, there was a span of 14 bases. In DNA form, the CDR3 reads TGTGCCAGCAGCGTAGGTCGACACCCGAACACTGAAGCTTTCTTT. Amino acid sequence: CASSVGRHPNTEAFF.

V and J are TRBV7-6 and TRBJ1-2; 10 bases are a match to TRBD1. Germline CDR1 and CDR2: SGHVS and FNYEAQ. This CDR3 is built from 18 residues. The J segment lost 4 bases and the V segment lost 5 bases, leaving 16 bases of the junction unmatched. The CDR3 bases are TGTGCCAGCAGCCCTGTCCCGGGACAGGGGTACATAGGCTATGGCTACACCTTC. Translation: CASSPVPGQGYIGYGYTF.

The chain employs TRBV11-2 and TRBJ1-1; D not certain. Germline V gives CDR1 SGHAT, CDR2 FQNNGV. CDR3 size: 16 residues. Trimming left V 5 bases short and J 1 base short, with 17 bases between. The CDR3 nucleotides read TGTGCCAGCAGCGTAGGGTTCGAGCGGAGGAACACTGAAGCTTTCTTT. The encoded protein is CASSVGFERRNTEAFF.

The chain couples TRBV9 to TRBJ2-3; 12 bases fit TRBD2. Germline V gives CDR1 SGDLS, CDR2 YYNGEE. V shed 0 bases and J 5 bases; nucleotides not matched to a gene: 4. The CDR3 has 16 residues. CDR3 region: CASSVVASGREDTQYF. The CDR3 coding sequence is TGTGCCAGCAGCGTAGTAGCTAGCGGGAGGGAAGATACGCAGTATTTT.

The V call is TRBV4-3, the J call TRBJ2-5, with unresolved D. CDR3 size: 15 residues. V lost 0 bases and J lost 6, with 14 bases in between. Germline V gene data show CDR1 as LGHNA and CDR2 as YSLEER. The CDR3 DNA follows: TGCGCCAGCAGCCAAGATGCTGACTCCCGACAGACCCAGTACTTC. Translating gives CASSQDADSRQTQYF.

This chain connects TRBV14 to TRBJ2-5, with 8 bases identical to TRBD1. This CDR3 has 15 residues. Trimming removed 2 bases from V and 2 bases from J; junction bases left unmatched: 4. Germline assignment: CDR1 SGHDN and CDR2 FVKESK. The CDR3 spells CASSQRTGWQETQYF. The DNA of the CDR3 is TGTGCCAGCAGCCAAAGGACAGGGTGGCAAGAGACCCAGTACTTC. Filled out from reference TRBV14 and TRBJ2-5, the complete variable domain reads EAGVTQFPSHSVIEKGQTVTLRCDPISGHDNLYWYRRVMGKEIKFLLHFVKESKQDESGMPNNRFLAERTGGTYSTLKVQPAELEDSGVYFCASSQRTGWQETQYFGPGTRLLVL.

The V call is TRBV6-1, the J call TRBJ1-1, with 9 bases fitting TRBD1. CDR3 length: 14 residues. After removal of 7 bases from V and 7 bases from J, the junction contained 10 bases not matched to a gene. From germline, CDR1 is MNHNS and CDR2 SASEGT. This chain's CDR3 is CASTYRGRGGEAFF. Here the CDR3 DNA reads TGTGCCAGCACCTACAGGGGGCGAGGGGGTGAAGCTTTCTTT.

The J gene is TRBJ2-6, the V gene TRBV28; no firm D call. Germline loops: CDR1 MDHEN, CDR2 SYDVKM. Trimming removed 5 bases from V and 0 bases from J, with 5 bases in between. This CDR3 spans 14 amino acids. The CDR3 protein is CASSVSSGANVLTF. The CDR3 DNA reads as TGTGCCAGCAGTGTTAGCTCTGGGGCCAACGTCCTGACTTTC. Filled out from reference TRBV28 and TRBJ2-6, the complete variable domain reads DVKVTQSSRYLVKRTGEKVFLECVQDMDHENMFWYRQDPGLGLRLIYFSYDVKMKEKGDIPEGYSVSREKKERFSLILESASTNQTSMYLCASSVSSGANVLTFGAGSRLTVL.

The CDR3 protein is CASSQDRGSPDTQYF. CDR3 nucleotides: TGCGCCAGCAGCCAAGATCGGGGTAGTCCAGATACGCAGTATTTT. This chain connects TRBV4-3 to TRBJ2-3; tentative D call: TRBD2 (5 bases). CDR3 length: 15 amino acids. The V and J ends lost 0 bases and 4 bases respectively, with 11 bases between them. CDR1 LGHNA and CDR2 YSLEER come from the germline V gene.